Presented here are 20 T cell receptor beta chains from one specimen sequenced in a study of immune heterogeneity within non-small cell lung tumors. TCR beta CDR3 amplification used multiplex PCR with 32 V and 13 J primers. From the multiplex PCR reads, TCRdb called clonotypes with MiXCR, one entry per CDR3 protein. The data hold 21,000 or so distinct CDR3 sequences, with around 26% observed a single time. Bulk tumor genomic DNA, 600 ng per sample, was the template. From each primary tumor, several far-apart biopsies were obtained during surgery. Curative surgery was performed on patients who had untreated, newly diagnosed non-small cell lung cancer. Specimen: lung tumor tissue. The receptors come from a man aged 40-50 years with non-small cell lung cancer.

Judged by abundance, this clonotype is medium-sized (0.01 to 0.1%). This rearrangement joins TRBV28 to TRBJ1-2, with 9 bases aligning to TRBD1. Germline CDR1 MDHEN, CDR2 SYDVKM. The CDR3 is 13 residues long. With V trimmed by 5 bases and J by 8 bases, 6 bases remained unmatched. CDR3 residues: CASSLGQGGGYTF. For the CDR3, the DNA is TGTGCCAGCAGTCTGGGACAGGGAGGCGGCTACACCTTC.

Worth noting for this clonotype: A much larger clone lies one base from this, so it may be a read error. The genes are TRBV19 and TRBJ1-5, with TRBD1 matching over 9 bases. There are 18 residues in the CDR3. The V segment lost 8 bases and the J segment 3 bases; nucleotides outside the gene matches: 17. From germline, CDR1 is LNHDA and CDR2 SQIVND (reference sequence). CDR3 DNA sequence: TGTGCCAGTCTGAGGACAGGGGCGCGCGGGGGCCCCAATCAGCCCCAGCATTTT. Translated, it gives CASLRTGARGGPNQPQHF.

Comments on this clonotype: This may arise from a read error, as a much more abundant clone is one base away. CDR3 amino acids: CASSKTTVTSKWSSPLHF. The CDR3 DNA reads as TGTGCCAGCAGTAAGACAACAGTAACGTCCAAATGGAGTTCACCCCTCCACTTT. The chain recombines TRBV2 with TRBJ1-6; D is uncertain. The V and J ends lost 5 bases and 9 bases respectively, with 26 bases between them. The CDR3 extends over 18 amino acids. The germline V gene encodes CDR1 SNHLY and CDR2 FYNNEI.

The chain carries TRBV7-2 and TRBJ2-3, with 7 bases lining up with TRBD1. The CDR3 spans 14 residues. The germline gives CDR1 SGHTA, CDR2 FQGNSA. Trimming at V came to 6 bases and at J to 5 bases, leaving 8 bases not matched to a gene. In DNA, the CDR3 is TGTGCCAGCAGGGAGACAGGGCTCATAGATACGCAGTATTTT. As protein: CASRETGLIDTQYF.

This clonotype was seen a few times. The chain is built from TRBV20-1 and TRBJ2-3; 10 bases line up with TRBD2. This CDR3 is 17 amino acids long. Per the germline V gene, CDR1 is DFQATT and CDR2 is SNEGSKA (reference sequence). The V and J ends lost 3 bases and 1 base, in that order; junction bases with no gene match: 10. The CDR3 spells CSARAASGREGTDTQYF. CDR3 DNA sequence: TGCAGTGCTAGGGCGGCTAGCGGGAGAGAGGGCACAGATACGCAGTATTTT.

A word on this clonotype: With a much larger clone just one base away, this may be a read error. This chain joins TRBV20-1 and TRBJ1-5; 8 bases are shared with TRBD1. The CDR3 is made up of 15 amino acids. The germline V gene encodes CDR1 DFQATT and CDR2 SNEGSKA (reference sequence). The CDR3 spells CSATRTGMNNKPQHF. Here the CDR3 DNA reads TGCAGTGCTACCCGGACAGGGATGAACAATAAGCCCCAGCATTTT.

V and J are TRBV7-2 and TRBJ2-3; possibly TRBD2 for D (6 bases). The CDR3 covers 13 residues. Trimming removed 5 bases from V and 4 bases from J, with 10 bases in between. Germline CDR1 is SGHTA and CDR2 is FQGNSA. The CDR3 protein is CASSREQADTQYF. CDR3 nucleotides: TGTGCCAGCAGCCGGGAGCAAGCAGATACGCAGTATTTT.

In this sample, this clonotype turned up many times. This sequence joins TRBV28 and TRBJ1-2; D uncertain. V gave up 5 bases and J gave up 0 bases, with 4 bases separating them. From germline, CDR1 is MDHEN and CDR2 SYDVKM. This CDR3 spans 12 amino acids. CDR3 DNA sequence: TGTGCCAGCAGTAAAGCTAACTATGGCTACACCTTC. Residues: CASSKANYGYTF.

Comment on this clonotype: A read error may produce the germline difference seen at one junction end. This rearrangement joins TRBV11-3 to TRBJ2-1; the D is unclear. The germline CDR1 and CDR2 sequences are SGHNT and YENEEA. CDR3 length: 17 amino acids. CDR3 DNA: TGTGCCAGAAGCTTAGGTGTAGGGTCGTTCGGGCCCAATGAGCAGTTCTTC. Its translation is CARSLGVGSFGPNEQFF.

This clonotype appeared many times. The rearrangement links TRBV11-3 to TRBJ2-7; TRBD1 is a possible D gene (5 bases). V lost 5 bases, J lost 4 bases, and 15 bases lay in between. The CDR3 runs to 14 residues. Germline loops: CDR1 SGHNT, CDR2 YENEEA. The DNA of the CDR3 is TGTGCCAGCAGCCCTTATGACAGACCTTACGAGCAGTACTTC. Amino acid sequence: CASSPYDRPYEQYF.

Comment on this clonotype: At one end the junction does not follow the germline gene, possibly because of a read error. J is TRBJ2-7 and V is TRBV7-9, with D unresolved. Germline V gene sequence: CDR1 SEHNR, CDR2 FQNEAQ (reference sequence). The CDR3 spans 12 residues. The CDR3 here is CASILGVPEQYF. The CDR3, as DNA: TGTGCCAGCATCTTAGGCGTCCCTGAGCAGTACTTC.

This clonotype is judged medium-sized. The J gene is TRBJ1-2, the V gene TRBV27; D is uncertain. V was pared by 5 bases and J by 1 base, with 11 bases between. Germline V lookup: CDR1 MNHEY, CDR2 SMNVEV (reference sequence). The length of the CDR3 is 14 residues. This chain's CDR3 is CASSPPRLNYGYTF. The CDR3 DNA sequence: TGTGCCAGCAGTCCACCGCGACTTAACTATGGCTACACCTTC.

Concerning this clonotype: This may be a read error, as it is one base from a much larger clone. The chain couples TRBV24-1 to TRBJ2-5, with 7 bases lining up with TRBD1. Germline V gene lookup returns CDR1 KGHDR and CDR2 SFDVKD. This CDR3 spans 11 amino acids. The CDR3 region has the DNA TGTGACACCGGGACAGTAGAGACCCAGTACTTC. It yields the protein CDTGTVETQYF.

This clonotype was counted at least ten times. V and J are TRBV6-1 and TRBJ1-2, with TRBD1 matching 9 bases. Germline values: CDR1 MNHNS, CDR2 SASEGT. CDR3 length equals 18 residues. V lost 6 bases, J lost 3 bases, and 17 bases stayed unmatched. CDR3 region: CASRRTTGQGGLYYGYTF. The CDR3 nucleotides read TGTGCCAGCAGACGGACCACGGGACAGGGTGGTTTATACTATGGCTACACCTTC.

The chain links TRBV27 to TRBJ2-5; D uncertain. V was trimmed by 7 bases and J by 4 bases, leaving 22 bases between them. CDR3 length equals 16 residues. CDR1 and CDR2 from the germline V gene are MNHEY and SMNVEV (reference sequence). CDR3 residues: CASNLRWLEIGETQYF. CDR3 DNA sequence: TGTGCCAGCAACCTCAGGTGGTTAGAGATCGGAGAGACCCAGTACTTC.

This clonotype was detected many times. The chain joins TRBV11-3 to TRBJ2-3, with TRBD2 matching 10 bases. J gave up 2 bases and V 1 base, and 6 bases lay outside the gene matches. The CDR3 loop spans 17 amino acids. Per the germline V gene, CDR1 is SGHNT and CDR2 is YENEEA. CDR3 nucleotides: TGTGCCAGCAGCTTAGGTCCTAGCGGGAGCCTCACAGATACGCAGTATTTT. This gives the protein CASSLGPSGSLTDTQYF.

The V and J genes are TRBV19 and TRBJ1-1, with 7 bases lining up with TRBD1. CDR1 and CDR2 from the germline V gene are LNHDA and SQIVND (reference sequence). This CDR3 is built from 13 residues. The trim removed 6 bases at V and 7 bases at J, leaving 8 bases unmatched. CDR3 nucleotide sequence: TGTGCCAGTAGGACTGACAGGGTCAATGAAGCTTTCTTT. Translated, it gives CASRTDRVNEAFF. The entire variable domain, with the rest obtained from reference TRBV19 and TRBJ1-1, is as follows: DGGITQSPKYLFRKEGQNVTLSCEQNLNHDAMYWYRQDPGQGLRLIYYSQIVNDFQKGDIAEGYSVSREKKESFPLTVTSAQKNPTAFYLCASRTDRVNEAFFGQGTRLTVV.

Written as DNA, the CDR3 is TGTGCCAGCGGGGACAGGGTCGGAATCTGGCCCCAGCATTTT. This codes for CASGDRVGIWPQHF. The chain recombines TRBV6-2 or TRBV6-3 with TRBJ1-5, with 9 positions matching TRBD1. The CDR3 length is 14 residues. Germline V gene data show CDR1 as MNHEY and CDR2 as SVGEGT. The V and J ends lost 8 bases and 9 bases, in that order; junction bases with no gene match: 11.

Details on this clonotype: At one end the junction does not follow the germline gene, possibly because of a read error. This chain uses TRBV6-1 with TRBJ1-5; TRBD1 agrees at 11 bases. Germline V gene lookup returns CDR1 MNHNS and CDR2 SASEGT. This CDR3 spans 14 amino acids. Here the CDR3 DNA reads TGTTCCAGCAGCGGGACAGGGGGGAATCAGCCCCAGCTTTTT. It specifies CSSSGTGGNQPQLF.

The V gene is TRBV20-1, the J gene TRBJ2-1; TRBD1 matches at 7 bases. V shed 6 bases and J 9 bases; nucleotides not matched to a gene: 11. CDR1 DFQATT and CDR2 SNEGSKA come from the germline V gene (reference sequence). The CDR3 is 13 amino acids. The CDR3 DNA follows: TGCAGTGCCCCAGGGTTAGGGGGCGGTGAGCAGTTCTTC. It specifies CSAPGLGGGEQFF.